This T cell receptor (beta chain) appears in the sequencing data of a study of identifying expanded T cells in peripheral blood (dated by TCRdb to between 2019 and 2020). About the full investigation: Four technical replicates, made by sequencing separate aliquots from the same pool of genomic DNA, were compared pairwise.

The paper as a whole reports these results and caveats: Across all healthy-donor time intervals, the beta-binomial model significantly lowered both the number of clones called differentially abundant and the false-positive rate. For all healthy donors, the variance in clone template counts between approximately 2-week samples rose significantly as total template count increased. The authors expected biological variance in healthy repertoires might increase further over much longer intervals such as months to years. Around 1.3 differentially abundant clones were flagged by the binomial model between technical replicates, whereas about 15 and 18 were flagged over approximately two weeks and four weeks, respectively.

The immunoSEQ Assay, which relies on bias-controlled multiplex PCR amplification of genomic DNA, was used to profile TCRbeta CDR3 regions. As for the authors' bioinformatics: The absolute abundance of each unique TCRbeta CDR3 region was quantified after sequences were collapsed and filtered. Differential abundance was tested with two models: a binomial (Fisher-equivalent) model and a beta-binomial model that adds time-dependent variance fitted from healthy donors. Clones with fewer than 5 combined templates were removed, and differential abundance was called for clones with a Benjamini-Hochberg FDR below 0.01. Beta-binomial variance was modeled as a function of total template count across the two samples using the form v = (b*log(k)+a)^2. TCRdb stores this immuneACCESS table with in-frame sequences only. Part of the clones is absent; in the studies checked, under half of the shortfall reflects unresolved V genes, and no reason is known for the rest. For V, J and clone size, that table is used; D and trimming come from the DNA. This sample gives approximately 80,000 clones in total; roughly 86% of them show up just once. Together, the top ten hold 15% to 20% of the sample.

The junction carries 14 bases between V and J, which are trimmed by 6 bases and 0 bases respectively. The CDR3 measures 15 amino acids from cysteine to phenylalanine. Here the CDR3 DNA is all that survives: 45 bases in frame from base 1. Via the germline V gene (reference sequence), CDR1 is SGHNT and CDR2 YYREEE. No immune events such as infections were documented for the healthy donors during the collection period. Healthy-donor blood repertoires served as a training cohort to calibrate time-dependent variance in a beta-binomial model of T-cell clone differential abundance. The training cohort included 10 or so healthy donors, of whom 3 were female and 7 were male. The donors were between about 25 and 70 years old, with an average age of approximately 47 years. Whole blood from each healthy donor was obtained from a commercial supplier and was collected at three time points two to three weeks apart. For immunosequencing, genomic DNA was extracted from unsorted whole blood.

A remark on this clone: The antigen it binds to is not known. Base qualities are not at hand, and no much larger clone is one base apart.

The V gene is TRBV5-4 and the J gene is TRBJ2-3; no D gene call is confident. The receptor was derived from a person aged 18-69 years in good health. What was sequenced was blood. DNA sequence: TGTGCCAGCAATTCGGATTCAACTAGCACAGATACGCAGTATTTT. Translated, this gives CASNSDSTSTDTQYF.